A selection of T cell receptor beta chains follows, all from one sample in a study of cytomegalovirus exposure and HLA in healthy donors. Profiled with immunoSEQ multiplex PCR; TCRdb holds only in-frame clones, not every one. In the table there are more than 150,000 clones, 80% of which are singletons. The sample taken for sequencing was PBMCs. The receptors were gathered from a woman aged 25 to 45 in good health and CMV-seronegative. The CDR3 runs from the conserved cysteine through the conserved F or W. The order of the fields is CDR3 DNA, CDR3 protein, D gene, V gene, J gene, CDR3 length, clone size. The D gene is left open where the match is weak. Rows give clone size only sometimes, using once, few, many, or a class for an expanded clone.

TGTGCCAGCTCTCAACAGAATAGCAATCAGCCCCAGCATTTT	CASSQQNSNQPQHF	-	TRBV18	TRBJ1-5	14	few
TGTGCCTGGAGTGTAAAGTCGCCCGGGACAGGGCTTCAAAAACTGTTTTTT	CAWSVKSPGTGLQKLFF	TRBD1	TRBV30	TRBJ1-4	17	-
TGTGCCAGCAGCGTCGGACAGGGAGCGATCGGGGAGCTGTTTTTT	CASSVGQGAIGELFF	TRBD1	TRBV9	TRBJ2-2	15	-
TGTGCCAGCAGCGTACAGGTAGCAGATACGCAGTATTTT	CASSVQVADTQYF	-	TRBV9	TRBJ2-3	13	-
TGTGCCAGCAGCGGACAGGGTTGGAAAGAGACCCAGTACTTC	CASSGQGWKETQYF	TRBD1	TRBV2	TRBJ2-5	14	-
TGCGCCAGCAGCCAAGATAGGAGCACCGGTCAGTTCTTC	CASSQDRSTGQFF	-	TRBV4-3	TRBJ2-1	13	-
TGCAGCGTTTCCGGGACAGTGAGCTCCTACGAGCAGTACTTC	CSVSGTVSSYEQYF	TRBD1	TRBV29-1	TRBJ2-7	14	-
TGTGCCAGCAGGGGGGACAGGGAAGAGCAGTACTTC	CASRGDREEQYF	TRBD1	TRBV2	TRBJ2-7	12	-
TGTGCCAGCAGCTTGCGGGTGTGGGGCTACACCTTC	CASSLRVWGYTF	-	TRBV13	TRBJ1-2	12	-
TGTGCCAGCAGCCTGACCGGAACCCAGGCAGATACGCAGTATTTT	CASSLTGTQADTQYF	-	TRBV9	TRBJ2-3	15	-
TGTGCCAGCAGTCCGGCGACAGGGCCCGATCAGCCCCAGCATTTT	CASSPATGPDQPQHF	TRBD1	TRBV27	TRBJ1-5	15	-
TGTGCCAGCAGCCTGGCAACTAGCGGACGCACAGATACGCAGTATTTT	CASSLATSGRTDTQYF	TRBD2	TRBV5-6	TRBJ2-3	16	-
TGTGCCAGCACTTCGCAGGGGAACTCAAACATTCAGTACTTC	CASTSQGNSNIQYF	-	TRBV6-1	TRBJ2-4	14	-
TGCGCCAGCAGTCCCGGGGTAGGCCTAACAGATACGCAGTATTTT	CASSPGVGLTDTQYF	-	TRBV5-1	TRBJ2-3	15	-
TGTGCCAGCTCATATGACAGCGCAGATACGCAGTATTTT	CASSYDSADTQYF	-	TRBV18	TRBJ2-3	13	-
TGTGCCAGCAGCTTAGAAGGGGAGGATAACACTGAAGCTTTCTTT	CASSLEGEDNTEAFF	-	TRBV13	TRBJ1-1	15	-
TGTGCCAGCAGTCGGACAGCCGGACGGTGGCCTGAAGCTTTCTTT	CASSRTAGRWPEAFF	-	TRBV27	TRBJ1-1	15	-
TGTGCCAGCAGCCAAGAAAGAACCGAGACACAAGATACGCAGTATTTT	CASSQERTETQDTQYF	-	TRBV4-2	TRBJ2-3	16	-
TGCGCCAGCAGCCCCGGGACTAGTGCCACAGATACGCAGTATTTT	CASSPGTSATDTQYF	TRBD2	TRBV5-1	TRBJ2-3	15	-
TGTGCCAGCAGCCCCCGAGGGTCTAGCGGGGGTAGCACAGATACGCAGTATTTT	CASSPRGSSGGSTDTQYF	TRBD2	TRBV7-9	TRBJ2-3	18	-
TGCGCCAGCAGAATGTACAGGGGTGTGGATGGCTACACCTTC	CASRMYRGVDGYTF	TRBD1	TRBV5-1	TRBJ1-2	14	once
TGTGCCAGCACCACCGACAGGGACACTGAAGCTTTCTTT	CASTTDRDTEAFF	TRBD1	TRBV9	TRBJ1-1	13	-
TGTGCCAGCAGTCCACTAGCGGGGGGGAATTACGAGCAGTACTTC	CASSPLAGGNYEQYF	TRBD2	TRBV5-6	TRBJ2-7	15	-
TGTGCCAGCAGTGCCGAACCTAGCGGGGGGGCGCTCAATGAGCAGTTCTTC	CASSAEPSGGALNEQFF	TRBD2	TRBV6-4	TRBJ2-1	17	once
TGTGCCAGCAGCCAAGACCCAGGAACCGAGCAGTACTTC	CASSQDPGTEQYF	-	TRBV5-6	TRBJ2-7	13	-
TGTGCCAGTTCCCCCCTCGAACAGGGCCCCCACTGGGGAGCTTTCTTT	CASSPLEQGPHWGAFF	-	TRBV19	TRBJ1-1	16	-
TGTGCCAGTAATACGGGACAGGGTGGGTTCGACTATGGCTACACCTTC	CASNTGQGGFDYGYTF	TRBD1	TRBV19	TRBJ1-2	16	few
TGTGCCAGCAGTTACGTCGGGGGGGGAGCCTACGAGCAGTACTTC	CASSYVGGGAYEQYF	TRBD2	TRBV6-5	TRBJ2-7	15	-
TGCGCCAGCAGCTTGGACAGGGAGGGTGGGGACACTGAAGCTTTCTTT	CASSLDREGGDTEAFF	-	TRBV5-1	TRBJ1-1	16	-
TGCGCCAGCAGCTTGCGCTCCTCCGCGAGCGGGGAGACCCAGTACTTC	CASSLRSSASGETQYF	-	TRBV5-1	TRBJ2-5	16	-
TGTGCCAGCAGCCTCCGTAGAGGGGGCTTATCTCGGACTGAAGCTTTCTTT	CASSLRRGGLSRTEAFF	TRBD1	TRBV7-2	TRBJ1-1	17	-
TGTGCCAGTACTAGCTTCCAAGAGACCCAGTACTTC	CASTSFQETQYF	-	TRBV6-1	TRBJ2-5	12	once
TGTGCCAGCAGCTTGGACAGGGGCTCCTACAATGAGCAGTTCTTC	CASSLDRGSYNEQFF	TRBD1	TRBV7-2	TRBJ2-1	15	-
TGTGCCAGCAGTTCCCAGGGCCGTAGTAGCTATGGCTACACCTTC	CASSSQGRSSYGYTF	-	TRBV6-5	TRBJ1-2	15	few
TGCGCCAGCAGCTTCCTAGACAGTCCTCCCGGGGAGCTGTTTTTT	CASSFLDSPPGELFF	-	TRBV5-1	TRBJ2-2	15	once
TGTGCCTGGAGTTTCAAGGGCAGGGGGCTTTCTGGAAACACCATATATTTT	CAWSFKGRGLSGNTIYF	TRBD1	TRBV30	TRBJ1-3	17	-
TGTGCCTGGAGTGGAGGGCAGGGGAACTCCTATAATTCACCCCTCCACTTT	CAWSGGQGNSYNSPLHF	-	TRBV30	TRBJ1-6	17	-
TGTGCCTGGAGGGGGACAACCCAAGGGAGACATCAGCCCCAGCATTTT	CAWRGTTQGRHQPQHF	-	TRBV30	TRBJ1-5	16	few
TGTGCCAGCAGGCCTCTCACACAGGGGTCCGAGCAGTACTTC	CASRPLTQGSEQYF	TRBD1	TRBV6-5	TRBJ2-7	14	-
TGTGCCAGCAGCCAGCGGGGCCAAGAGACCCAGTACTTC	CASSQRGQETQYF	TRBD2	TRBV5-6	TRBJ2-5	13	-
TGCGCCAGCAGCCAAGGTGGGGGGACGGGGAATGAGCAGTTCTTC	CASSQGGGTGNEQFF	-	TRBV4-3	TRBJ2-1	15	-
TGTGCCAGCAGCGAGACAGGGGAAGGGACTGAAGCTTTCTTT	CASSETGEGTEAFF	TRBD1	TRBV9	TRBJ1-1	14	-
TGTGCCAGTAGCCCGACAGGGTTTGAGCCCCAGCATTTT	CASSPTGFEPQHF	TRBD1	TRBV19	TRBJ1-5	13	-
TGCGCCAGCAGCCTGGACAGGGGAACTGAAGCTTTCTTT	CASSLDRGTEAFF	TRBD1	TRBV4-3	TRBJ1-1	13	few
TGTGCCTGGAGTGTACAGTCCTTCCCCTACGAGCAGTACTTC	CAWSVQSFPYEQYF	-	TRBV30	TRBJ2-7	14	few
TGTGCCAGCAGCTTGGGAACCCTAAAAGCCGGAGATACGCAGTATTTT	CASSLGTLKAGDTQYF	-	TRBV5-8	TRBJ2-3	16	once
TGCGCCAGCAGCCACCGACAGGGTAGTTCCTACGAGCAGTACTTC	CASSHRQGSSYEQYF	TRBD1	TRBV4-1	TRBJ2-7	15	-
TGTGCCGCCGGAACGGGTAATGAAAAACTGTTTTTT	CAAGTGNEKLFF	-	TRBV30	TRBJ1-4	12	-
TGTGCCAGCAGTACCTACCTCCAGGGAGGTGGTGAGACCCAGTACTTC	CASSTYLQGGGETQYF	-	TRBV27	TRBJ2-5	16	-